The sequence of this T cell receptor (beta chain) was determined in a study of cytomegalovirus exposure and HLA in healthy donors. The primer mix had 60 Vbeta and 13 Jbeta primers. Repertoires were generated with immunoSEQ multiplex PCR, while TCRdb's copy carries only in-frame clones and drops some. In the table there are approximately 160,000 clones, around 80% of which are singletons. A word on this clone: Its cognate antigen is unknown.

The junction had 4 bases not matched to a gene; V was cut back by 4 bases and J by 5 bases. Looked up from germline, CDR1 is SGHNT and CDR2 is YYREEE (reference sequence). The CDR3 runs 13 residues. Whole-study results and caveats: There were some 150 TCR beta chains listed as cytomegalovirus-associated. Trimming of TCR beta V- and J-genes showed a link, identified in a later analysis, to a missense DCLRE1C variant. After further analysis at a later stage, under 20,000 TCR beta sequences were associated with HLA alleles at 0.05 false discovery rate. The study dropped some indistinguishable V segments, TRBV6-2 and TRBV6-3 among them.

This TCR came from a human donor in good health. The chain has TRBV5-4 and TRBJ2-5; 8 bases align to TRBD1. Material for sequencing was PBMCs. CDR3 nucleotides: TGTGCCAGCAGCGCAGGGGGCGCGGAGACCCAGTACTTC. Translating gives CASSAGGAETQYF.